This T cell receptor (beta chain) was retrieved from a study of regulatory T cells in long-lasting Graves disease listed by TCRdb under 2021. Concerning the study at large: Newly diagnosed Graves' disease patients had taken antithyroid drugs for less than 3 months. Persistent Graves' disease patients were compared with newly diagnosed Graves' disease patients by peripheral blood TCR sequencing and RNA sequencing. TCR sequencing covered 13 persistent and around 20 newly diagnosed Graves' disease patients, 33 samples in total. The study took place in China and was registered as a clinical trial.

This clonotype appeared a few times. The antigen this receptor binds is unknown. Qualities for individual bases were not recorded, and no much larger clone is one base off. The study at large found these results: Because the primary lesion, thyroid tissue, could not be accessed, the study looked at peripheral blood alone. Compared with newly diagnosed patients, patients with persistent Graves' disease had lower TCR Shannon entropy and fewer highly expanded clones, which suggests clonal expansion. Patients with persistent disease shared more public clonotypes (fewer than 3,000) than newly diagnosed patients did (966). As a limitation, the authors acknowledged that the small sample size may reduce accuracy. Sequencing and analysis were restricted to the TCR beta chain.

Read against the paper, the sample's time point label means: newly diagnosed GD, antithyroid drugs for less than 3 months. RNA was extracted from PBMCs in TRIzol for both TCR sequencing and RNA sequencing. The diagnosis of Graves' disease was made according to American Thyroid Association guidelines. The patients came from an endocrinology department in Xi'an, China. Each patient gave approximately 10 milliliters of peripheral blood, collected in an EDTA anticoagulant tube. Ficoll Paque Plus density gradient separation was used to isolate PBMCs, and no further T cell sorting was performed. An Agilent 2100 Bioanalyzer and agarose gel were used to check RNA quality, while a NanoDrop 2000 measured RNA concentration. Library creation used multiplex PCR. The instrument was an Illumina HiSeq 4000. CDR3 regions were amplified by Arm-PCR with iRepertoire HTBI primers to construct TCR beta libraries. Before sequencing, the PCR products underwent gel purification. The original methods were these. Across samples, some 62 TRBV and 13 to 15 TRBJ segments were identified and used for gene usage analysis of CDR3 amino acid clonotypes. Filtered high-quality paired reads were merged into contigs using COPE and FqMerger. BLAST was used to align contigs to the IMGT TRBV, TRBD and TRBJ reference genes, and CDR3 was defined following IMGT. Highly expanded clones were defined as clonotypes with a frequency above 0.1%. Shannon entropy was used to measure repertoire diversity, and the Gini coefficient was used to measure V-J evenness. A clonotype found in more than one individual was treated as public. TCRdb reprocessing: public reads trimmed at Q25 with fastp, clones called with MiXCR, in-frame beta chains kept. All rows with the same CDR3 protein become a single entry with the most common DNA and genes. What appears here as the V and J calls and clone size reflects TCRdb's work, not the paper's. Here the sample has a few hundred thousand distinct CDR3 sequences; 15% to 20% occur a single time. 30% of the sample is held by the ten biggest clonotypes.

This sample was also put to use in a study of T cells in Graves' hyperthyroidism and ophthalmopathy. Per that second paper: Stable Graves' hyperthyroidism was defined as the absence of progression to ophthalmopathy over 18 months of follow-up. The hyperthyroidism patients were between 18 and 65 years old and newly diagnosed, with a disease duration of less than 2 months. Any patient with an uncontrolled infection, another autoimmune disease, pregnancy or lactation was excluded. Diagnoses were established on the basis of clinical symptoms, serum thyroxine and TRAb, thyroid ultrasound, and orbital computed tomography. The TCR CDR3 was subjected to a first round of RT-PCR using the HTBI primer set and the Qiagen OneStep RT-PCR kit. Most expanded thyroid clonotypes (frequency above 0.001) were also detected in blood, suggesting blood repertoires may reflect thyroid immune responses. Ophthalmopathy was separated from stable hyperthyroidism by a 13 V-J signature model, with approximately 89% sensitivity and roughly 81% specificity obtained in cross-validation and 80%/75% obtained in testing. In validation, the model predicted progression to ophthalmopathy with about 71% sensitivity and around 72% specificity, a median of about six months before onset. A discovery cohort of about 96 patients, roughly 45 with Graves' ophthalmopathy and approximately 60 with stable Graves' hyperthyroidism, was used to find distinguishing TCR V-J signatures. Prospective prediction of ophthalmopathy was tested in an independent validation cohort consisting of about 20 hyperthyroidism patients and some 16 patients who later progressed to ophthalmopathy. The approximately 100 discovery patients were randomly divided into training and test sets at a 7:3 ratio. In addition, the study compared T-cell repertoires in thyroid tissue and in blood from roughly 6 Graves' hyperthyroidism patients. After sampling, hyperthyroidism patients received methimazole starting at 30 mg daily, and ophthalmopathy patients received high-dose intravenous methylprednisolone. The libraries were constructed in a second round of multiplex PCR and then size-selected and purified. Paired-end sequencing of the libraries was performed with 100 bp reads on an Illumina HiSeq2000. SOAPnuke was used to process the raw data, with reads discarded if the reads contained adapters or uncalled bases, had a mean Phred below 15, or lacked an exact constant-primer or identifier match. High-quality paired reads were merged with COPE v1.2.5, and unique nucleotide sequences were defined as clonotypes. MiTCR v1.1 was used to align clonotypes to the IMGT TRBV, TRBD and TRBJ reference segments. Analysis was restricted to V-J combinations with a frequency above 0.0001, which covered approximately 99% of repertoires. The TCS score was defined as the ratio of F50 (clonal expansion) to E x V (chaos), calculated using BLOSUM62-based TCRdist between CDR3 peptides within each V-J. Welch's t-statistics and random forest reduced around 510 V-J features to under 15, which were used in a naive Bayes classifier (R e1071). No statistical method was used to fix the sample size in advance, and group allocation was not hidden from the investigators. TCR Vbeta CDR3 sequencing of 130 to 150 peripheral blood samples (under 45 ophthalmopathy, over 70 hyperthyroidism and approximately 17 progressor patients) is reported in the paper.

The TCR comes from a man between 40 and 49 years old with Graves disease. Donor details come from another sample of the same person, matched by shared clones. Sequenced here: peripheral blood mononuclear cells (PBMCs), sampled at new diagnosis, from a patient treated with antithyroid drugs.

The DNA sequence is as follows: TGTGCCAGCAGCTTGGTGCCTAACCAAGATACGCAGTATTTT. It specifies CASSLVPNQDTQYF. This sequence uses TRBV5-4 and TRBJ2-3; the D gene remains uncertain. Cut back by 0 bases and 5 bases, the V and J ends lie 10 bases apart. The CDR3, cysteine through phenylalanine, is 14 amino acids long. Kept here is only the CDR3 DNA, which spans 42 bases and is read in frame from base 1. The germline V gene (reference sequence) supplies CDR1 SGHNT and CDR2 YYREEE.